Below, 18 T cell receptor beta chains from the same sample are listed, as sequenced in a study of regulatory and conventional T cells in RAG deficiency (dated by TCRdb to 2016 to 2017). Before genomic DNA extraction, conventional CD4+ T cells were isolated from blood as CD25-low CD127-high cells. The library was made by the immunoSEQ multiplex PCR assay. The table comes from immuneACCESS by way of TCRdb, which keeps in-frame sequences with V and J called. Part of the clones is missing from these tables; in studies checked, under half for an unresolved V gene and the rest for unknown reasons. Counted in this sample were tens of thousands of clones; 95% to 97% of them appeared once. 1.3% of the sample belongs to the ten largest clones. The same specimen was also included in a second study, on regulatory T cells. From the second report: In the multiplex PCR, 52 forward TRBV primers and 13 reverse TRBJ primers were used, and assay-based and computational corrections were applied for amplification bias.

Sequencing input: CD25- CD4+ T cells sorted from blood. Receptors were obtained from a human donor in good health.

The chain joins TRBV12-5 to TRBJ1-3, with D unclear. This CDR3 is 13 amino acids long. CDR1 is LGHNT and CDR2 is FRNRAP in the germline V gene. V shed 8 bases and J shed 8 bases, with 16 bases lying between them. CDR3 residues: CASSSSPVDTIYF. The CDR3 DNA follows: TGTGCTAGTTCCTCAAGCCCGGTGGACACCATATATTTT.

The chain couples TRBV7-2 to TRBJ1-3, with 9 bases fitting TRBD1. V dropped 5 bases and J dropped 4; count of bases not matched to a gene: 6. The CDR3 covers 15 residues. CDR1 and CDR2 from the germline V gene are SGHTA and FQGNSA. The CDR3 coding sequence is TGTGCCAGCAGCCAATGGACAGGGGTCGGAAACACCATATATTTT. Translated, it gives CASSQWTGVGNTIYF.

The rearrangement joins TRBV27 to TRBJ2-7, with 8 bases lining up with TRBD1. The germline CDR1 and CDR2 sequences are MNHEY and SMNVEV (reference sequence). The length of the CDR3 is 15 residues. With 8 bases clipped from V and 7 bases from J, the junction kept 16 bases outside the gene matches. CDR3 sequence: CASSLDWTGLGEQYF. The CDR3 DNA sequence: TGTGCCAGCTCCCTGGACTGGACAGGGCTCGGGGAGCAGTACTTC.

V is TRBV10-3 and J is TRBJ1-1; no definite D call. Germline-derived CDR1 and CDR2 are ENHRY and SYGVKD. Trimming left V 10 bases short and J 2 bases short, with 8 bases between. This CDR3 contains 11 residues. CDR3 sequence (DNA): TGTGCCACCTTAGAAAACACTGAAGCTTTCTTT. Its translation: CATLENTEAFF.

The chain has TRBV30 and TRBJ2-7, with D tentatively TRBD2 (6 bases). Germline CDR1 GTSNPN, CDR2 SVGIG (reference sequence). The CDR3 totals 11 residues. V was pared by 3 bases and J by 4 bases, with 7 bases between. In nucleotides, the CDR3 is TGTGCCTGGAGCGGGGGTTACGAGCAGTACTTC. Protein: CAWSGGYEQYF.

The chain couples TRBV4-1 to TRBJ2-1; 7 bases align to TRBD2. Germline values: CDR1 MGHRA, CDR2 YSYEKL. V was clipped by 4 bases and J by 3 bases; unmatched bases: 9. There are 16 residues in the CDR3. The CDR3: CASSRQGRGNYNEQFF. The CDR3 nucleotides read TGCGCCAGCAGCCGACAAGGGAGGGGTAACTACAATGAGCAGTTCTTC.

V gene TRBV5-4 combines with J gene TRBJ1-4; D is undetermined. Germline V gene data show CDR1 as SGHNT and CDR2 as YYREEE (reference sequence). Trimming removed 2 bases at V and 7 bases at J, with 12 bases between. CDR3 length: 14 residues. CDR3 nucleotides: TGTGCCAGCAGCTTCCCTGGAGACGGTGAAAAACTGTTTTTT. Translated, it gives CASSFPGDGEKLFF. Full variable domain (remainder filled in from reference TRBV5-4 and TRBJ1-4): ETGVTQSPTHLIKTRGQQVTLRCSSQSGHNTVSWYQQALGQGPQFIFQYYREEENGRGNFPPRFSGLQFPNYSSELNVNALELDDSALYLCASSFPGDGEKLFFGSGTQLSVL.

In nucleotides, the CDR3 is TGTGCCAGCAGCTTAGGGACTGATTATGGCTACACCTTC. It encodes CASSLGTDYGYTF. The genes are TRBV11-1 and TRBJ1-2; D call uncertain. The V end was cut by 1 base, the J end by 5 bases, with 8 bases between. Looked up from germline, CDR1 is SGHAT and CDR2 is FQDESV (reference sequence). The CDR3 has 13 amino acids. Drawing the rest from reference TRBV11-1 and TRBJ1-2, the complete variable domain is EAEVAQSPRYKITEKSQAVAFWCDPISGHATLYWYRQILGQGPELLVQFQDESVVDDSQLPKDRFSAERLKGVDSTLKIQPAELGDSAMYLCASSLGTDYGYTFGSGTRLTVV.

The rearrangement uses TRBV18 and TRBJ1-2, with a weak D call TRBD1 (6 bases). Per the germline V gene, CDR1 is KGHSH and CDR2 is LQKENI. V was shortened by 4 bases and J by 4 bases, with 13 bases between the two germline ends. This CDR3 contains 14 residues. CDR3 sequence: CASSRQDLRYGYTF. CDR3 DNA: TGTGCCAGCTCACGACAGGACCTTCGCTATGGCTACACCTTC.

This chain connects TRBV5-1 to TRBJ1-2, with 12 bases fitting TRBD1. Germline CDR1 is SGHRS and CDR2 is YFSETQ. This CDR3 contains 20 residues. The V gene end was trimmed by 0 bases and the J gene end by 3 bases; junction bases not matched to a gene: 15. This chain's CDR3 is CASSLVPLTGTGGSDYGYTF. In DNA, the CDR3 is TGCGCCAGCAGCTTGGTCCCTCTAACCGGGACAGGGGGCTCCGACTATGGCTACACCTTC.

The chain employs TRBV19 and TRBJ2-5; D perhaps matches TRBD2 (7 bases). Deletions cut 7 bases from V and 2 bases from J, with 14 bases between. Germline V gene lookup returns CDR1 LNHDA and CDR2 SQIVND (reference sequence). This CDR3 has 14 amino acids. In nucleotides, the CDR3 is TGTGCCAGTAATCCACAGGGACTACAAGAGACCCAGTACTTC. Protein: CASNPQGLQETQYF.

The CDR3 here is CASSREPRIYEQYF. The CDR3 bases are TGTGCCAGCAGCCGAGAACCGCGGATATACGAGCAGTACTTC. The rearrangement joins TRBV7-9 to TRBJ2-7, with D unresolved. CDR1 is SEHNR, CDR2 FQNEAQ, per germline (reference sequence). The V gene lost 5 bases and the J gene lost 4 bases, with 15 bases spanning the gap. This CDR3 spans 14 amino acids.

The J gene is TRBJ1-3, the V gene TRBV11-2; D is perhaps TRBD1 (6 bases). The CDR3 extends over 15 amino acids. CDR1 SGHAT and CDR2 FQNNGV come from the germline V gene. The germline V and J ends were trimmed by 5 bases and 2 bases, with 13 bases remaining between them. The CDR3 nucleotides read TGTGCCAGCAGCCGACTCAGGGGCCCTGGAAACACCATATATTTT. Its protein product is CASSRLRGPGNTIYF. Based on the CDR3 plus reference TRBV11-2 and TRBJ1-3, the full variable domain is EAGVAQSPRYKIIEKRQSVAFWCNPISGHATLYWYQQILGQGPKLLIQFQNNGVVDDSQLPKDRFSAERLKGVDSTLKIQPAKLEDSAVYLCASSRLRGPGNTIYFGEGSWLTVV.

The rearrangement uses TRBV7-2 and TRBJ2-5, with 10 bases matching TRBD1. The CDR3 runs to 13 residues. CDR1 and CDR2 (germline): SGHTA, FQGNSA. V shed 3 bases and J 5 bases; nucleotides not matched to a gene: 0. The CDR3 DNA follows: TGTGCCAGCAGCTTGGGACAGGGGGAGACCCAGTACTTC. Translating gives CASSLGQGETQYF.

This chain connects TRBV6-6 to TRBJ1-5; D remains ambiguous. Germline-derived CDR1 and CDR2 are MNHNY and SVGAGI (reference sequence). V shed 2 bases and J shed 5 bases, with 10 bases lying between them. This CDR3 region has 14 residues. This CDR3 is CASSYLPTDQPQHF. The CDR3 DNA reads TGTGCCAGCAGTTACCTTCCAACTGATCAGCCCCAGCATTTT.

The rearrangement uses TRBV12-2 and TRBJ1-3; TRBD1, the D gene given by the table, was not confirmed from the DNA. TRBV12-2 is classified as a pseudogene. The CDR3 sequence is 19 residues long. CDR3 region: CASRLEGDRNESSGNTIYF. CDR3 DNA sequence: TGTGCAAGTCGCTTAGAGGGGGACAGAAATGAAAGCTCTGGAAACACCATATATTTT.

V is TRBV7-2 and J is TRBJ1-6; D might be TRBD1 (5 bases). Per the germline V gene, CDR1 is SGHTA and CDR2 is FQGNSA. Trimming left V 1 base short and J 9 bases short, with 13 bases between. CDR3 length: 15 amino acids. For the CDR3, the DNA is TGTGCCAGCAGCTTAGTGGCAGGGTATCTTTCACCCCTCCACTTT. Translated, it gives CASSLVAGYLSPLHF.

The V and J genes are TRBV5-4 and TRBJ1-6; 9 positions agree with TRBD1. Trimming at V came to 0 bases and at J to 6 bases, leaving 4 bases not matched to a gene. Germline assignment: CDR1 SGHNT and CDR2 YYREEE (reference sequence). This CDR3 spans 16 amino acids. The CDR3 sequence: CASSLDLDRGNSPLHF. The CDR3 bases are TGTGCCAGCAGCTTGGATCTGGACAGGGGTAATTCACCCCTCCACTTT.